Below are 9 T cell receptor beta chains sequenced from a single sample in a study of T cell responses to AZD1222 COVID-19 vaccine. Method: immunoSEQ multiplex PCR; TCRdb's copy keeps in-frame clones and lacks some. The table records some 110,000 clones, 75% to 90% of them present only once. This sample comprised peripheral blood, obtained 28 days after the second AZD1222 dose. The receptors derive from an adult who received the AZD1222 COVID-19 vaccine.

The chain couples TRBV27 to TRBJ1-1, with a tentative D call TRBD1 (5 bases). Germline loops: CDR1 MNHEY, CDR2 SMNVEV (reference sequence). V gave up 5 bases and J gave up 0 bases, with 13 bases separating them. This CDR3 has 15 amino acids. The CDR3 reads CASSPRQGMNTEAFF. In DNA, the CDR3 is TGTGCCAGCAGTCCTAGGCAGGGCATGAACACTGAAGCTTTCTTT.

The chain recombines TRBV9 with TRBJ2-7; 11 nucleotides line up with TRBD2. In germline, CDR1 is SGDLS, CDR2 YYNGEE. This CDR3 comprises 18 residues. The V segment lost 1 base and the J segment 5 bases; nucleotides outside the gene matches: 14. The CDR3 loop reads CASSVSIGVAGGLDEQYF. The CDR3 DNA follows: TGTGCCAGCAGCGTAAGCATCGGGGTAGCGGGAGGGTTGGACGAGCAGTACTTC.

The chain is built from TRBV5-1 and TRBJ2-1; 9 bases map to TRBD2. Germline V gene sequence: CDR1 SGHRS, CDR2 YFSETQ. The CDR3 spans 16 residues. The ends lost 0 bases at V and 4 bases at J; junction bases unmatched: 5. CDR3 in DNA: TGCGCCAGCAGCTTGGTGGCTAGCGGGACTTACAATGAGCAGTTCTTC. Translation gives CASSLVASGTYNEQFF.

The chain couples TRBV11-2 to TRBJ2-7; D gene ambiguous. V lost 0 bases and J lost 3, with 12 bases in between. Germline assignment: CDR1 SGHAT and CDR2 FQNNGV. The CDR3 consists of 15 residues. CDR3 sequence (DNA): TGTGCCAGCAGCTTAGATGTGGAAAGGAGCTACGAGCAGTACTTC. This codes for CASSLDVERSYEQYF.

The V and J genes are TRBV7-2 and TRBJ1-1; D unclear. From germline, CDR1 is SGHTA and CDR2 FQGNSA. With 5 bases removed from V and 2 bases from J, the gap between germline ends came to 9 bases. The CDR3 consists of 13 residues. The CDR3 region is CASSLGSNTEAFF. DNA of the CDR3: TGTGCCAGCAGCCTAGGGTCAAACACTGAAGCTTTCTTT.

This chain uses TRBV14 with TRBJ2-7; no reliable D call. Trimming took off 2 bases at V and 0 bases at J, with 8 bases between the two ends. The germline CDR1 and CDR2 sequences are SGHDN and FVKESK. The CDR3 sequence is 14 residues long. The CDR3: CASSQILTSYEQYF. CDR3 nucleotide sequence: TGTGCCAGCAGCCAAATCTTGACCTCCTACGAGCAGTACTTC.

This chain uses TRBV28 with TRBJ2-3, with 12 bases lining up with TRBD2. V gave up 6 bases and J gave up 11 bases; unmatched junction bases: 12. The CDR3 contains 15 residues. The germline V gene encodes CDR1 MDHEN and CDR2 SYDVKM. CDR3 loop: CASSLASGRAGWQYF. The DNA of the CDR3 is TGTGCCAGCAGCCTAGCTAGCGGGAGGGCCGGTTGGCAGTATTTT.

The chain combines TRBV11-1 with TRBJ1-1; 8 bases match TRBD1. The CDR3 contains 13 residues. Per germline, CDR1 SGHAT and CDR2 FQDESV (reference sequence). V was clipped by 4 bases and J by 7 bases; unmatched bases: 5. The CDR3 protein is CASSSFDRGEAFF. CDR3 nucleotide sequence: TGTGCCAGCAGCTCCTTCGACAGGGGTGAAGCTTTCTTT.

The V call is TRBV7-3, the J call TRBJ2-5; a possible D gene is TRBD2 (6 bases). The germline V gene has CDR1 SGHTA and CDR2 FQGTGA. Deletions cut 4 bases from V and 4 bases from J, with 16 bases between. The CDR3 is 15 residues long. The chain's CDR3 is CASSSEGRLGETQYF. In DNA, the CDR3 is TGTGCCAGCAGCTCGGAGGGGAGGCTAGGAGAGACCCAGTACTTC.